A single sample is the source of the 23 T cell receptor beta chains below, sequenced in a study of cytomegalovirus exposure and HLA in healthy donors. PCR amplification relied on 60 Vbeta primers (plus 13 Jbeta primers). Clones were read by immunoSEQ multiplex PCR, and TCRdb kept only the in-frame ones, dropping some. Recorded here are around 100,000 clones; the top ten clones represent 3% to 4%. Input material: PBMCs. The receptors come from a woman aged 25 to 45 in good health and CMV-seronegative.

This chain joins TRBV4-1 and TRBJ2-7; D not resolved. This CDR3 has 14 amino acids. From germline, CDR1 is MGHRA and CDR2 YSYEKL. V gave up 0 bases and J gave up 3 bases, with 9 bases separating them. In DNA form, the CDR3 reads TGCGCCAGCAGCCAAGAGGCGGAAGACTACGAGCAGTACTTC. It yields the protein CASSQEAEDYEQYF.

The chain's CDR3 is CASSRDTTNQPQHF. In nucleotides, the CDR3 is TGTGCCAGCAGTAGGGACACGACGAATCAGCCCCAGCATTTT. This rearrangement joins TRBV2 to TRBJ1-5; perhaps TRBD1 as D (6 bases). V shed 5 bases and J shed 4 bases, with 12 bases lying between them. The V gene's germline CDR1 is SNHLY and CDR2 FYNNEI. CDR3 size: 14 residues.

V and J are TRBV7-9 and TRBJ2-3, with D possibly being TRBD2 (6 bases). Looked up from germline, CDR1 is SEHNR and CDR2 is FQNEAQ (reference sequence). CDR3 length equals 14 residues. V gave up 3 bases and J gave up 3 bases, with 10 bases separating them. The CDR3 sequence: CASSLTGETDTQYF. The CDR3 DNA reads TGTGCCAGCAGCTTGACGGGGGAGACAGATACGCAGTATTTT.

CDR3 nucleotides: TGCGCCAGCAGCCTTGGAGGAGCGGGGAGCTCCTACGAGCAGTACTTC. Translated: CASSLGGAGSSYEQYF. The rearrangement uses TRBV5-1 and TRBJ2-5, with TRBD2 matching 7 bases. The J call is in doubt because the DNA end fits TRBJ2-7 better. Germline CDR1 reads SGHRS; CDR2 reads YFSETQ. CDR3 length equals 16 residues.

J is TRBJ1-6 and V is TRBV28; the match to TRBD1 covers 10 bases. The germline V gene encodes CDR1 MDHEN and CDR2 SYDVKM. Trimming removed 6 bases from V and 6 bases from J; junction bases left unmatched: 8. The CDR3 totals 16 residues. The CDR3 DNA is TGTGCCAGCAGCCTACCGGGACAGGGGAGTAATTCACCCCTCCACTTT. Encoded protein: CASSLPGQGSNSPLHF.

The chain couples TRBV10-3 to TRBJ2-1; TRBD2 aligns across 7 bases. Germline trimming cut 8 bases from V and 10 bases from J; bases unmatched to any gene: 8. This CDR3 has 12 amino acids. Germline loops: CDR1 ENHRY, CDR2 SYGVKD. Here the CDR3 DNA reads TGTGCCATCGGGGGAGGGAGGATGGAGCAGTTCTTC. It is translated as CAIGGGRMEQFF.

CDR3 in DNA: TGTGCCAGCAGCGACGGGACTAGCGGGGCCGCAGATACGCAGTATTTT. The encoded protein is CASSDGTSGAADTQYF. This chain links TRBV9 with TRBJ2-3; TRBD2 matches 13 bases. Germline V gives CDR1 SGDLS, CDR2 YYNGEE. CDR3 length equals 16 residues. V trimming: 3 bases; J trimming: 4 bases; junction bases outside the gene matches: 5.

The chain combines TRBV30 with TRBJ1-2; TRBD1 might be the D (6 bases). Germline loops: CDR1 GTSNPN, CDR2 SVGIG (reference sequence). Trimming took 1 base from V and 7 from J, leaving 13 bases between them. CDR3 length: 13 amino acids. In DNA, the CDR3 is TGTGCCTGGAGTGGCAACAGGGATAGTGGCTACACCTTC. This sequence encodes CAWSGNRDSGYTF.

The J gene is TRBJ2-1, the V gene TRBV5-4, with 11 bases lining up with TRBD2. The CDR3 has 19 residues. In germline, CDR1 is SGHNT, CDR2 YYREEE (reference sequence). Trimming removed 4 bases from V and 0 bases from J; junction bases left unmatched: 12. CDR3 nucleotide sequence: TGTGCCAGCAGCGAAGGACTAGCGGGCCCTGGAGGCTCCTACAATGAGCAGTTCTTC. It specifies CASSEGLAGPGGSYNEQFF. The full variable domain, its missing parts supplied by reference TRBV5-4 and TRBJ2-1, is ETGVTQSPTHLIKTRGQQVTLRCSSQSGHNTVSWYQQALGQGPQFIFQYYREEENGRGNFPPRFSGLQFPNYSSELNVNALELDDSALYLCASSEGLAGPGGSYNEQFFGPGTRLTVL.

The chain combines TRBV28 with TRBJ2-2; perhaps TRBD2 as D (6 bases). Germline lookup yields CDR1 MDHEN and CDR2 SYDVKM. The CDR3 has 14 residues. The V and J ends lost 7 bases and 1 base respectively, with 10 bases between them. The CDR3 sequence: CASIGGRNTGELFF. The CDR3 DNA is TGTGCCAGCATTGGGGGGAGGAACACCGGGGAGCTGTTTTTT.

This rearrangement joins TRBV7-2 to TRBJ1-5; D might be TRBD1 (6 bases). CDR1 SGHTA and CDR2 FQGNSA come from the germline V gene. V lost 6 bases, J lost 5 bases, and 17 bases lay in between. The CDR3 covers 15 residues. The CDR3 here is CASRWGRGNDQPQHF. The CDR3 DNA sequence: TGTGCCAGCAGATGGGGCAGGGGTAATGATCAGCCCCAGCATTTT.

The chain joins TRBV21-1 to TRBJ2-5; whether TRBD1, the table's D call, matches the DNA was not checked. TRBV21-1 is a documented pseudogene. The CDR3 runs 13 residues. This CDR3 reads CASSRRARETQYF. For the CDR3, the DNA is TGTGCCAGCAGCCGCAGGGCACGGGAGACCCAGTACTTC.

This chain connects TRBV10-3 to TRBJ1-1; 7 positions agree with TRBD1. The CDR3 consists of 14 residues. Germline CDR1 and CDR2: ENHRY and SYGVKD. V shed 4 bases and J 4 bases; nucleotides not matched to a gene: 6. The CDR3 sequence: CAISGNPGGTEAFF. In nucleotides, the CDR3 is TGTGCCATCAGTGGTAATCCAGGGGGCACTGAAGCTTTCTTT.

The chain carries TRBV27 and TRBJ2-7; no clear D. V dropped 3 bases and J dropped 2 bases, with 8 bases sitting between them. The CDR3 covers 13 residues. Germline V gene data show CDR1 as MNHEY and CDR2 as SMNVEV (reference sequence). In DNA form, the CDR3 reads TGTGCCAGCAGTTTTGGCGGAACCTACGAGCAGTACTTC. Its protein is CASSFGGTYEQYF.

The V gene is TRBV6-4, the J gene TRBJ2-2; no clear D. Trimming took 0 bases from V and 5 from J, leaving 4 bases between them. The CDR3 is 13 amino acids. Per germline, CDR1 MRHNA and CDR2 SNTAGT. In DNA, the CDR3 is TGTGCCAGCAGTGACTCCGGGACCGGGGAGCTGTTTTTT. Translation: CASSDSGTGELFF.

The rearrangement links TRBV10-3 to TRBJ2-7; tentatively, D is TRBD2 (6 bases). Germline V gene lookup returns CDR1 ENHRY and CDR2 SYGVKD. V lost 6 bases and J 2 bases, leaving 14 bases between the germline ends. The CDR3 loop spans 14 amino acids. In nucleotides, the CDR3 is TGTGCCATCAGCCTCCGGGGGACCGCCTACGAGCAGTACTTC. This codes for CAISLRGTAYEQYF.

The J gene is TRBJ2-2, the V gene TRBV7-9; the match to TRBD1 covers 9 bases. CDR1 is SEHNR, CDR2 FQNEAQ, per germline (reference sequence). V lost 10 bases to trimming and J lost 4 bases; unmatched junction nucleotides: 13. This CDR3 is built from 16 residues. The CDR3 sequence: CANETGGNPFTGELFF. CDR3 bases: TGTGCCAACGAGACAGGGGGAAATCCGTTCACCGGGGAGCTGTTTTTT.

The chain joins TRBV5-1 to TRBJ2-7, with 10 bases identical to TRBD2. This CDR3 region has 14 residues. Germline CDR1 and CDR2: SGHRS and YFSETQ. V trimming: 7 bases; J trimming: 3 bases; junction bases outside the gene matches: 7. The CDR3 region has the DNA TGCGCCAGCGCGACTTTAGCGGGAGGCTACGAGCAGTACTTC. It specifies CASATLAGGYEQYF.

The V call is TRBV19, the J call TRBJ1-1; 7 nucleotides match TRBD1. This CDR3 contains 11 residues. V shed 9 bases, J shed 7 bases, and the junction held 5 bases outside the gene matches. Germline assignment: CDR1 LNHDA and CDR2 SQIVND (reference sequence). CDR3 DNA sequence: TGTGCCAGCCGACGACAGGGTGAAGCTTTCTTT. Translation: CASRRQGEAFF.

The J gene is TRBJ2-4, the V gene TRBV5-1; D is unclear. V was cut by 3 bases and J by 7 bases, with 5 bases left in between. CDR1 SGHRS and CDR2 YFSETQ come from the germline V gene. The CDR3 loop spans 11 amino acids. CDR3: CASSSLNIQYF. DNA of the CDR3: TGCGCCAGCAGCTCCCTTAACATTCAGTACTTC. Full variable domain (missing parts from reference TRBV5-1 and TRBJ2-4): KAGVTQTPRYLIKTRGQQVTLSCSPISGHRSVSWYQQTPGQGLQFLFEYFSETQRNKGNFPGRFSGRQFSNSRSEMNVSTLELGDSALYLCASSSLNIQYFGAGTRLSVL.

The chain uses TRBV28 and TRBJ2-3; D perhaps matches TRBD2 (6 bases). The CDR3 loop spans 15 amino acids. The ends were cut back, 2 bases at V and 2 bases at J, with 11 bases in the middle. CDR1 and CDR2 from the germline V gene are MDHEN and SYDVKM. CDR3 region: CASSLTGDYTDTQYF. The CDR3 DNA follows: TGTGCCAGCAGTTTAACGGGAGACTACACAGATACGCAGTATTTT. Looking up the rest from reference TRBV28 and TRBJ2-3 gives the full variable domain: DVKVTQSSRYLVKRTGEKVFLECVQDMDHENMFWYRQDPGLGLRLIYFSYDVKMKEKGDIPEGYSVSREKKERFSLILESASTNQTSMYLCASSLTGDYTDTQYFGPGTRLTVL.

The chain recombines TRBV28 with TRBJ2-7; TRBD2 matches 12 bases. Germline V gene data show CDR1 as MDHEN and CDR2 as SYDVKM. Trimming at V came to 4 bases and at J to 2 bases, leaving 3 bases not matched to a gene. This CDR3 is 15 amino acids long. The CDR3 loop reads CASSSLAGGTYEQYF. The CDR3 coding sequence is TGTGCCAGCAGTTCACTAGCGGGAGGAACCTACGAGCAGTACTTC. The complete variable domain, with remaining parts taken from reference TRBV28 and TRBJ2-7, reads DVKVTQSSRYLVKRTGEKVFLECVQDMDHENMFWYRQDPGLGLRLIYFSYDVKMKEKGDIPEGYSVSREKKERFSLILESASTNQTSMYLCASSSLAGGTYEQYFGPGTRLTVT.

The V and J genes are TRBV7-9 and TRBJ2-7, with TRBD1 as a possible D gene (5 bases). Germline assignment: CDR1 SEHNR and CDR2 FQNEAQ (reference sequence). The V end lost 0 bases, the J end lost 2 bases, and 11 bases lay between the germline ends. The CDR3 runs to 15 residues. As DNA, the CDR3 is TGTGCCAGCAGCTTAGCGTCAGGGCAGACCTACGAGCAGTACTTC. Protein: CASSLASGQTYEQYF.